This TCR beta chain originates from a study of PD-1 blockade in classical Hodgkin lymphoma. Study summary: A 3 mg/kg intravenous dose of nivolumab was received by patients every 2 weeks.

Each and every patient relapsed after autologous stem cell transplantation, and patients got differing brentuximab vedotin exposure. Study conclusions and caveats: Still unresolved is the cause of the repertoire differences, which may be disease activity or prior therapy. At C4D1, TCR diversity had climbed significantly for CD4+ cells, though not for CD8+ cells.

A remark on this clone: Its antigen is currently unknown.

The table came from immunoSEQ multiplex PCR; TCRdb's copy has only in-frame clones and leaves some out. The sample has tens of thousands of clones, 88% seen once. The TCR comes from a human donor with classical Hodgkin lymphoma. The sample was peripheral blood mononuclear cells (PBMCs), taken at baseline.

The CDR3, as DNA: TGTGCCAGCAGCAACGTTGGTGAGCAGTTCTTC. Protein product: CASSNVGEQFF. This chain uses TRBV27 with TRBJ2-1; no firm D call. The length of the CDR3 is 11 residues. Germline V lookup: CDR1 MNHEY, CDR2 SMNVEV (reference sequence). Trimming removed 6 bases at V and 9 bases at J, with 9 bases between.